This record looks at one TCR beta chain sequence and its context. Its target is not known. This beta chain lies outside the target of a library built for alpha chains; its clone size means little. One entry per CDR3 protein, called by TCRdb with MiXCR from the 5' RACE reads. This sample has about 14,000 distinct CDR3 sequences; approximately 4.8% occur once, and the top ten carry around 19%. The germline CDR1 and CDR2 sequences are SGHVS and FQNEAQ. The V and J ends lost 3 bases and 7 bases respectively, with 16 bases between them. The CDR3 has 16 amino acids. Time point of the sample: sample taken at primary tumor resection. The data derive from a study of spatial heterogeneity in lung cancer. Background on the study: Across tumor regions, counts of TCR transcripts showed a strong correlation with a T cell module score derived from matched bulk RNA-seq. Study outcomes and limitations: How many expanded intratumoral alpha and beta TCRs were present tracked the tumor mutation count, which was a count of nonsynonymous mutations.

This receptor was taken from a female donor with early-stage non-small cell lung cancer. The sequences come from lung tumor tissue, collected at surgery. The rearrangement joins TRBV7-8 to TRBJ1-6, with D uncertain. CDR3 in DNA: TGTGCCAGCAGCTTTAGGTACCCAGCAGGAAATTCACCCCTCCACTTT. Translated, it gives CASSFRYPAGNSPLHF.